Listed below are T cell receptor beta chains from one sample, sequenced in a study of blood T cell repertoires in COVID-19. Assay: immunoSEQ multiplex PCR; the TCRdb copy retains only in-frame clones and omits some. The table lists 180,000 or so clones, approximately 86% of them singletons. The sequencing input was peripheral blood. The receptor source for this set is a man between 65 and 79 years old with acute or convalescent COVID-19. CDR3s include the opening cysteine and the closing phenylalanine or tryptophan. A D gene is named only where the DNA matches it firmly. Size values are once, few and many counts, or a class for expanded clones, and some rows have none.

TRBV5-1	TRBD2	-	TRBJ2-7	TGCGCCAGCAGCCCAAGCGGGAGAACGCGGGACGAGCAGTACTTC	CASSPSGRTRDEQYF
TRBV7-9	-	-	TRBJ2-7	TGTGCCAGCAGCTTTCGCTCCTACGAGCAGTACTTC	CASSFRSYEQYF
TRBV10-3	TRBD1	once	TRBJ1-4	TGTGCCATCAGTGTCGAGGGACAGGGGATCTTAACTGAAAAACTGTTTTTT	CAISVEGQGILTEKLFF
TRBV9	-	-	TRBJ1-1	TGTGCCAGCAGCGTCCAGGGTAACACTGAAGCTTTCTTT	CASSVQGNTEAFF
TRBV6-5	-	-	TRBJ1-2	TGTGCCAGCAGAGCGGGTCTACGGTATGGCTACACCTTC	CASRAGLRYGYTF
TRBV24-1	-	-	TRBJ1-2	TGTGCCACCCAAGCGACAGGCTATGGCTACACCTTC	CATQATGYGYTF
TRBV6-5	-	-	TRBJ2-1	TGTGCCAGCAGTTACTTGGGCGGCGGGAATGAGCAGTTCTTC	CASSYLGGGNEQFF
TRBV19	-	-	TRBJ2-4	TGTGCCAGTAGTATACAGGAAAACATTCAGTACTTC	CASSIQENIQYF
TRBV6-5	-	-	TRBJ2-7	TGTGCCAGCAGCAGGGCCCACGAGCAGTACTTC	CASSRAHEQYF
TRBV5-1	TRBD1	-	TRBJ1-5	TGCGCCAGCAGACCTACAGGGGATAGCAATCAGCCCCAGCATTTT	CASRPTGDSNQPQHF
TRBV7-8	-	-	TRBJ1-6	TGTGCCAGCACCACAAGACTTTTTTATAATTCACCCCTCCACTTT	CASTTRLFYNSPLHF
TRBV5-1	TRBD1	-	TRBJ2-3	TGCGCCAGCAGCCGACAGGGGGCCACAGATACGCAGTATTTT	CASSRQGATDTQYF
TRBV7-9	TRBD2	once	TRBJ2-5	TGTGCCAGCAGCTTTGGGGACTACCTCAGTGAGACCCAGTACTTC	CASSFGDYLSETQYF
TRBV30	-	-	TRBJ1-5	TGTGCCTGGAGTGTACGAAACTACAGGGATCAGCCCCAGCATTTT	CAWSVRNYRDQPQHF
TRBV5-1	-	-	TRBJ1-4	TGCGCCACCAGAAAGGCAGGGCAGAATGAAAAACTGTTTTTT	CATRKAGQNEKLFF
TRBV2	-	once	TRBJ1-3	TGTGCCAGCAGTCTGGGCGCTGGAAACACCATATATTTT	CASSLGAGNTIYF
TRBV5-4	-	-	TRBJ1-1	TGTGCCAGCAGCTTGGTTCGGGGGACGGCAATCAATGAAGCTTTCTTT	CASSLVRGTAINEAFF
TRBV5-6	-	-	TRBJ2-3	TGTGCCAGCAGCCTCCGACAGAGCACAGATACGCAGTATTTT	CASSLRQSTDTQYF
TRBV10-3	TRBD2	-	TRBJ2-1	TGTGCCATCAGTGAGGTACGGGAGGGCCCCTACAATGAGCAGTTCTTC	CAISEVREGPYNEQFF
TRBV6-5	-	-	TRBJ1-5	TGTGCCGGATCGGATGACAGACAACTGCCTCACCCCCAGCATTTT	CAGSDDRQLPHPQHF
TRBV6-5	TRBD1	-	TRBJ2-7	TGTGCCAGCAGTTACGGACAGGGGAACGAGCAGTACTTC	CASSYGQGNEQYF
TRBV24-1	TRBD1	-	TRBJ1-4	TGTGCCACCAGTGATTTTATCGTTGACAGGGGTTGTGAAAAACTGTTTTTT	CATSDFIVDRGCEKLFF
TRBV19	TRBD1	-	TRBJ2-2	TGTGCCAGTAGTCGAGACAGGGTAGGGACCGGGGAGCTGTTTTTT	CASSRDRVGTGELFF
TRBV19	TRBD1	-	TRBJ1-1	TGTGCCAGTAGTCACGACAGGGGGAACGTCGGCGGGTCTGAAGCTTTCTTT	CASSHDRGNVGGSEAFF
TRBV5-1	-	once	TRBJ2-3	TGCGCCAGCAGCTCGGGAACGGCAAGGGGGTCAGATACGCAGTATTTT	CASSSGTARGSDTQYF
TRBV7-3	-	-	TRBJ2-6	TGTGCCAGCAGCCCGGCCGGGACTTCTTCTGGGGCCAACGTCCTGACTTTC	CASSPAGTSSGANVLTF
TRBV7-8	-	few	TRBJ1-5	TGTGCCAGCAGCCAGACGGCGGGCAGGTCGGGGGAGCCCCAGCATTTT	CASSQTAGRSGEPQHF
TRBV19	-	-	TRBJ2-1	TGTGCCAGTAGTATTTCGTCTCAAAGAAACCTCGCGACAGTCGTTGTAGTTCGGGTCGAGCAGTTCTTC	CASSISSQRNLATVVVVRVEQFF
TRBV7-2	TRBD1	-	TRBJ2-5	TGTGCCAGCAGCTTGGGACAGGGGGAGACCCAGTACTTC	CASSLGQGETQYF
TRBV28	-	-	TRBJ2-2	TGTGCCAGCAGTTCCCAGACAGACACCGGGGAGCTGTTTTTT	CASSSQTDTGELFF
TRBV5-1	-	-	TRBJ2-5	TGCGCCAGCAGCTTCCTCCCCTCCCAAGAGACCCAGTACTTC	CASSFLPSQETQYF
TRBV11-2	TRBD2	-	TRBJ2-1	TGTGCCAGCAGCCCTCTAGCGGGAACCGGAATTAGAGATGAGCAGTTCTTC	CASSPLAGTGIRDEQFF
TRBV6-2/TRBV6-3	-	-	TRBJ2-4	TGTGCCAGCAGTTACTCGAAAAGAGATACTCGAACCCTAGCCAAAAACATTCAGTACTTC	CASSYSKRDTRTLAKNIQYF
TRBV28	TRBD2	-	TRBJ2-7	TGTGCCAGCAGCCGGTTAGCGGGACCGAGCTCCTACGAGCAGTACTTC	CASSRLAGPSSYEQYF
TRBV7-9	-	-	TRBJ1-1	TGTGCCAGCAGACTGGGGGCCAGTAGCACTGAAGCTTTCTTT	CASRLGASSTEAFF
TRBV15	-	-	TRBJ2-2	TGTGCCACCAGCAGGCAGGGTTACACCGGGGAGCTGTTTTTT	CATSRQGYTGELFF
TRBV5-1	TRBD2	-	TRBJ2-7	TGCGCCAGCAGCCCGGTGGGGACTAGTAACGAGCAGTACTTC	CASSPVGTSNEQYF